These T cell receptor beta chains were read from a single sample in a study of control samples from healthy donors and cancer patients. TCRdb's table, derived via immunoSEQ multiplex PCR, lists solely in-frame clones and lacks some. The table shows some 45,000 clones, with less than 85% occurring only once. Sequenced input: blood. These TCRs come from a man aged 55 to 70 in good health. Both conserved end residues are part of each CDR3. A D gene is named only where the DNA matches it firmly. Clone size is shown for a subset of rows, as once, few, many or a class of expanded clone.

>TRBV29-1|TRBJ1-1|-|-
CSVSRESRATRAFF
TGCAGCGTGTCGAGGGAGTCACGGGCTACTAGAGCTTTCTTT
>TRBV19|TRBJ1-3|-|-
CASSMAGSGNTIYF
TGTGCCAGTAGTATGGCAGGCTCTGGAAACACCATATATTTT
>TRBV11-2|TRBJ1-3|-|TRBD1
CASSLERDRGNTIYF
TGTGCCAGCAGCTTAGAGAGGGACAGGGGAAACACCATATATTTT
>TRBV27|TRBJ2-1|-|-
CASSSDPPQLYNEQFF
TGTGCCAGCAGCTCCGACCCACCCCAACTATACAATGAGCAGTTCTTC
>TRBV7-9|TRBJ1-2|-|-
CASSLNQVGLDYGYTF
TGTGCCAGCAGCTTAAACCAGGTGGGGCTAGACTATGGCTACACCTTC
>TRBV9|TRBJ1-2|-|TRBD1
CASSPGGSISYGYTF
TGTGCCAGCAGCCCAGGGGGGAGTATATCCTATGGCTACACCTTC
>TRBV19|TRBJ1-2|-|-
CASSSQVANYGYTF
TGTGCCAGTAGTAGCCAGGTAGCTAACTATGGCTACACCTTC
>TRBV28|TRBJ1-1|-|-
CASSSTNGIGAFF
TGTGCCAGCAGTTCGACCAATGGGATCGGAGCTTTCTTT
>TRBV5-1|TRBJ2-7|-|TRBD2
CASSTTSGTGPREQYF
TGCGCCAGCAGCACAACTAGCGGGACTGGCCCCCGTGAGCAGTACTTC
>TRBV19|TRBJ1-2|-|-
CASSLGGRPNYGYTF
TGTGCCAGTAGTCTCGGCGGACGCCCTAACTATGGCTACACCTTC
>TRBV4-3|TRBJ2-3|-|-
CASSQDLSSATDTQYF
TGCGCCAGCAGCCAAGATTTGTCATCGGCCACAGATACGCAGTATTTT
>TRBV30|TRBJ1-4|-|TRBD1
CAWSPGTGREKLFF
TGTGCCTGGAGCCCCGGGACAGGGCGGGAAAAACTGTTTTTT
>TRBV7-9|TRBJ1-4|-|-
CASSFWAGEKEKLFF
TGTGCCAGCAGCTTTTGGGCAGGGGAGAAAGAAAAACTGTTTTTT
>TRBV19|TRBJ2-6|-|TRBD1
CASSVDRAGANVLTF
TGTGCCAGTAGTGTGGACAGGGCTGGGGCCAACGTCCTGACTTTC
>TRBV5-4|TRBJ2-2|-|-
CASSLARTTGELFF
TGTGCCAGCAGCTTGGCTCGGACCACCGGGGAGCTGTTTTTT
>TRBV7-2|TRBJ2-7|-|TRBD2
CASSFGKGTSVYEQYF
TGTGCCAGCAGCTTTGGGAAGGGGACTAGTGTCTACGAGCAGTACTTC
>TRBV10-3|TRBJ2-1|-|-
CAISDPRRTLSYNEQFF
TGTGCCATCAGTGACCCCCGCCGGACCTTATCCTACAATGAGCAGTTCTTC
>TRBV11-2|TRBJ1-6|-|-
CASSQWGNNSPLHF
TGTGCCAGCAGCCAGTGGGGTAATAATTCACCCCTCCACTTT
>TRBV18|TRBJ1-2|-|-
CASSPPGYLGYTF
TGTGCCAGCTCACCACCGGGGTACCTCGGCTACACCTTC
>TRBV3-1/TRBV3-2|TRBJ2-4|-|-
CASSQDPRRGRLAKNIQYF
TGTGCCAGCAGCCAAGACCCCAGGAGGGGGCGACTAGCCAAAAACATTCAGTACTTC
>TRBV5-1|TRBJ1-6|once|-
CASSFGGYNSPLHF
TGCGCCAGCAGCTTCGGCGGCTATAATTCACCCCTCCACTTT
>TRBV20-1|TRBJ2-5|once|TRBD2
CSASSLAGADQETQYF
TGCAGTGCTAGTAGCCTAGCGGGGGCCGACCAAGAGACCCAGTACTTC
>TRBV30|TRBJ1-5|-|TRBD1
CAWSVRQGATNQPQHF
TGTGCCTGGAGTGTCAGGCAGGGGGCTACAAATCAGCCCCAGCATTTT
>TRBV6-2/TRBV6-3|TRBJ1-2|-|-
CASSSRIDNGVYGYTF
TGTGCCAGCAGCTCCCGCATCGACAACGGCGTATATGGCTACACCTTC
>TRBV28|TRBJ1-5|-|TRBD1
CASRPTGGGQPQHF
TGTGCCAGCAGACCTACAGGGGGCGGTCAGCCCCAGCATTTT
>TRBV19|TRBJ1-6|-|-
CASTLSHLSSYNSPLHF
TGTGCCAGTACCCTATCCCATTTGAGCTCCTATAATTCACCCCTCCACTTT
>TRBV25-1|TRBJ1-1|-|-
CASSDPTEAFF
TGTGCCAGCAGTGATCCTACTGAAGCTTTCTTT
>TRBV5-6|TRBJ1-2|-|-
CASSPAGTYGYTF
TGTGCCAGCAGCCCGGCGGGAACCTATGGCTACACCTTC
>TRBV2|TRBJ1-5|-|-
CASSETGPSGPQHF
TGTGCCAGCAGTGAAACCGGACCGTCGGGGCCCCAGCATTTT
>TRBV12-3/TRBV12-4|TRBJ2-5|-|-
CASSLGGVETQYF
TGTGCCAGCAGTCTAGGGGGGGTAGAGACCCAGTACTTC
>TRBV7-9|TRBJ2-5|once|TRBD1
CASSLSRGQETQYF
TGTGCCAGCAGCTTATCCAGGGGGCAAGAGACCCAGTACTTC
>TRBV19|TRBJ1-2|-|-
CASQGPNYGYTF
TGTGCCAGTCAGGGCCCAAACTATGGCTACACCTTC